This T cell receptor beta chain derives from a study of blood T cell repertoires in COVID-19 (dated by TCRdb to 2018 to 2020). For the wider study: Samples covering the acute and convalescent phases of COVID-19 were provided by collaborators in the United States, Italy and Spain. HLA class I and class II types, where available, came from metadata supplied by the sample provider rather than from assay-based typing. Sample metadata almost always included a de-identified subject ID, COVID-19 status, age in years and sex. The material from the prospective study consisted of cDNA or gDNA derived from T cells, B-cell-depleted T cells, or PBMCs. The samples were drawn from the first 160 participants of the ongoing ImmuneRACE study and from under 1,500 subjects provided by 6 global collaborators. A freely available public database, intended as a resource for researchers studying the immune response to SARS-CoV-2, is where the repertoires were released. Deeply sampled blood TCRbeta repertoires from subjects exposed to, actively infected with, or recovered from COVID-19 were included in the dataset. Study-wide conclusions, independent of this receptor: How much clinical and demographic metadata was included differed by source and by participant, and the metadata was provided uncurated.

As encoded in the germline V gene, CDR1 is MRHNA while CDR2 is SNTAGT. The cysteine opens and the phenylalanine closes a CDR3 of 14 amino acids. Only the CDR3 part of the read is kept: 42 bases, read in frame from the first base. The V end loses 6 bases and the J end loses 1 base, and a stretch of 9 bases separates them. TCRbeta CDR3 regions were amplified from genomic DNA using the immunoSEQ Assay, a bias-controlled multiplex PCR. The paper's data handling went like this. The number of nucleated cells in each sample was estimated by amplification of reference gene primers within the assay. Sequence reads were collapsed and filtered to measure the absolute abundance of every unique TCRbeta CDR3 rearrangement. For each sample, productive Simpson clonality was calculated as the square root of Simpson's diversity index across productive rearrangements. This is the immuneACCESS table as TCRdb keeps it, with only in-frame sequences that have V and J called. A part of the clones is gone; compared with another copy, unresolved V genes explain less than half, and the rest is unexplained. Clone size and the V and J calls come from that table; the DNA yielded D and trimming. The sample table records about 60,000 clones; almost 90% of these occur just once. About 12% of the sample is in the top ten clones.

As for this clone: Its cognate antigen has yet to be identified. Base quality data are lacking; no much larger clone is found one base away.

Collaborating institutions collected whole blood in K2EDTA tubes following their own protocols. For TCRbeta analysis, collaborator samples were shipped as frozen whole blood, as isolated PBMCs, or as DNA extracted from either sample type. The sequence joins TRBV6-4 to TRBJ2-2, and the D gene may be TRBD2, 6 bases matching. This sequence originates from a man aged 60 to 69 with active COVID-19. The sample taken for sequencing was peripheral blood. The nucleotide sequence reads as follows: TGTGCCAGCAGCTGGGGAGGGAACACCGGGGAGCTGTTTTTT. The encoded protein is CASSWGGNTGELFF.